One TCR beta chain is described in this entry. Trimming cost V 4 bases and J 0 bases, with 10 bases left between them. CDR1 is MNHEY, CDR2 SVGAGI, per germline. CDR3 length: 14 amino acids. This specimen comes from a study of blood T cell repertoires in COVID-19. Study background: The origin of the acute and convalescent COVID-19 samples was the United States, Italy and Spain. PBMCs, B-cell-depleted T cells, or T cells provided the cDNA or gDNA that made up the material.

Authors' processing steps: Reference gene primers were amplified, and this amplification served to estimate nucleated cell counts. The protocol was immunoSEQ multiplex PCR, while the TCRdb copy is restricted to in-frame clones and leaves out a portion. D and trimming come from the DNA, and the V and J calls and clone size come from that table. The table has fewer than 250,000 clones, roughly four fifths seen once. The sequenced material came from peripheral blood. This receptor was obtained from a man aged 50-60 years with acute or convalescent COVID-19. The chain employs TRBV6-5 and TRBJ2-7; a weak D match, TRBD2 (5 bases). The CDR3 protein is CASSSGRGSYEQYF. CDR3 nucleotides: TGTGCCAGCAGTTCCGGACGGGGCTCCTACGAGCAGTACTTC.